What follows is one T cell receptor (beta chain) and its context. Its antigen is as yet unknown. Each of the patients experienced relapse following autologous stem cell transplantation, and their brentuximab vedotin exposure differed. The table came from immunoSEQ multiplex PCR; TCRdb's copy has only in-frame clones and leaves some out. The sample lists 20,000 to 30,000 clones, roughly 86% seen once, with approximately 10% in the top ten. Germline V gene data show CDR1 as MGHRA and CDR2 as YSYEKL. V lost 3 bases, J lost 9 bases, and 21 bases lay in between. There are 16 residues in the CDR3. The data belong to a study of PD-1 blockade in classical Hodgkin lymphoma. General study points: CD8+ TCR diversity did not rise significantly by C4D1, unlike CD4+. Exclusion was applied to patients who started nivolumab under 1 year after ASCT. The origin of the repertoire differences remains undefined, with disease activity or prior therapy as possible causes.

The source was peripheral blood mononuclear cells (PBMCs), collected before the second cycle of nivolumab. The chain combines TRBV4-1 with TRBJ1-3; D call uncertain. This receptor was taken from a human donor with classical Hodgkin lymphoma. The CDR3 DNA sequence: TGCGCCAGCAGCCAGATCGTTAGAGAGAGAGGGAGCACCATATATTTT. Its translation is CASSQIVRERGSTIYF.